Below, 8 T cell receptor beta chains from the same sample are listed, as sequenced in a study of T cells expressing NK-cell markers. After re-calling the 5' RACE reads, TCRdb lists one entry per CDR3 protein, DNA absent. This listing includes 250,000 to 300,000 distinct CDR3 sequences. Sequencing used blood T cells: a sorted CD56 or NKG2C T cell subset, CD4+ or CD8+ T cells, or bulk PBMC T cells (not recorded which). These receptors were collected from a young man in good health.

The chain couples TRBV11-2 to TRBJ1-4. Per the germline V gene, CDR1 is SGHAT and CDR2 is FQNNGV. CDR3 length: 14 amino acids. The chain's CDR3 is CASSSGRRNEKLFF.

This chain joins TRBV5-5 and TRBJ2-7; without DNA, the TCRdb call of TRBD2 cannot be checked. CDR1 and CDR2 (germline): SGHKS, YYEKEE (reference sequence). The CDR3 consists of 18 residues. CDR3 protein: CASSWMMGLAVNSYEQYF.

The chain recombines TRBV20-1 with TRBJ2-5; with no DNA, the TCRdb D assignment of TRBD2 cannot be verified. This CDR3 has 17 amino acids. Per the germline V gene, CDR1 is DFQATT and CDR2 is SNEGSKA (reference sequence). The CDR3: CSARDASLAGGAETQYF.

The V and J genes are TRBV12-3 or TRBV12-4 and TRBJ2-2. The CDR3 covers 13 residues. The CDR3 reads CASSFGYTGELFF.

CDR3 protein: CAIKEGVGSSTDTQYF. The rearrangement joins TRBV10-3 to TRBJ2-3; TCRdb calls TRBD2, which cannot be checked without DNA. This CDR3 contains 16 residues. Germline V lookup: CDR1 ENHRY, CDR2 SYGVKD.

The V gene is TRBV18, the J gene TRBJ2-2; no DNA is available, so the TRBD1 call from TCRdb remains unchecked. Germline V lookup: CDR1 KGHSH, CDR2 LQKENI. CDR3 size: 16 residues. The CDR3 reads CASSPSWGANTGELFF.

This rearrangement joins TRBV20-1 to TRBJ2-1; absent DNA, TCRdb's TRBD2 call cannot be checked. CDR1 and CDR2 (germline): DFQATT, SNEGSKA (reference sequence). The CDR3 sequence is 14 residues long. The chain's CDR3 is CSARSGLAWNEQFF.

The chain employs TRBV5-5 and TRBJ1-3. Germline-derived CDR1 and CDR2 are SGHKS and YYEKEE (reference sequence). The CDR3 is 17 residues long. The CDR3 is CASSLRPQAIAGNTIYF.